What follows are 17 T cell receptor beta chains derived from one specimen sequenced in a study of T cell responses to AZD1222 COVID-19 vaccine. Measured with immunoSEQ multiplex PCR; TCRdb has only the in-frame clones, and not every one. Of over 100,000 clones listed, 91% are singletons. The sequenced sample was peripheral blood, obtained on day 0 of AZD1222 vaccination. Every receptor here comes from an adult in good health.

The chain carries TRBV19 and TRBJ2-2; tentatively, D is TRBD1 or TRBD2 (5 bases each). Trimming stripped 4 bases from V and 5 bases from J, with 20 bases between. The CDR3 is 17 amino acids. Germline V CDR1 and CDR2: LNHDA, SQIVND (reference sequence). The DNA of the CDR3 is TGTGCCAGTAGTAGCCGAGGGGTCGGGTTCGGGACCGGGGAGCTGTTTTTT. Protein product: CASSSRGVGFGTGELFF.

The chain combines TRBV5-1 with TRBJ2-1; D uncertain. Trimming left V 2 bases short and J 8 bases short, with 5 bases between. The CDR3 has 11 residues. From germline, CDR1 is SGHRS and CDR2 YFSETQ. The CDR3 DNA reads TGCGCCAGCAGCTTTTTCGATGAGCAGTTCTTC. Translated: CASSFFDEQFF. The full variable domain, completed using reference TRBV5-1 and TRBJ2-1, is KAGVTQTPRYLIKTRGQQVTLSCSPISGHRSVSWYQQTPGQGLQFLFEYFSETQRNKGNFPGRFSGRQFSNSRSEMNVSTLELGDSALYLCASSFFDEQFFGPGTRLTVL.

The genes are TRBV5-8 and TRBJ2-7; 14 bases are shared with TRBD2. This CDR3 region has 16 residues. V trimming: 3 bases; J trimming: 2 bases; junction bases outside the gene matches: 4. Germline V lookup: CDR1 SGHTS, CDR2 YDEGEE. In nucleotides, the CDR3 is TGTGCCAGCAGCTCGGGGACTAGCGGGGGAGCCTACGAGCAGTACTTC. Its protein product is CASSSGTSGGAYEQYF.

This clone was picked up a small number of times. The V gene is TRBV7-2, the J gene TRBJ1-6; TRBD1 agrees at 10 bases. J gave up 10 bases and V 6 bases, and 6 bases lay outside the gene matches. The germline V gene encodes CDR1 SGHTA and CDR2 FQGNSA. The CDR3 runs to 14 residues. The CDR3 protein is CASRDRGSGSPLHF. The CDR3 DNA sequence: TGTGCCAGCAGGGACAGGGGGAGTGGGTCACCCCTCCACTTT.

The chain combines TRBV4-3 with TRBJ2-1, with no clear D. With 0 bases removed from V and 4 bases from J, the gap between germline ends came to 10 bases. The germline V gene encodes CDR1 LGHNA and CDR2 YSLEER. The CDR3 is 15 amino acids. The CDR3 DNA follows: TGCGCCAGCAGCCAAGATCTGGACGCTTACAATGAGCAGTTCTTC. Translated: CASSQDLDAYNEQFF.

Here the CDR3 reads CAGRWGNQPQHF. The DNA for the CDR3 is TGCGCCGGACGATGGGGCAATCAGCCCCAGCATTTT. The chain uses TRBV10-1 and TRBJ1-5; D gene uncertain. Germline assignment: CDR1 WNHNN and CDR2 SYGVQD (reference sequence). The CDR3 length is 12 residues. Trimming cost V 11 bases and J 2 bases, with 10 bases left between them.

The chain carries TRBV18 and TRBJ2-7; no firm D call. CDR1 KGHSH and CDR2 LQKENI come from the germline V gene. V lost 3 bases and J lost 7, with 7 bases in between. The CDR3 loop spans 11 amino acids. The CDR3 sequence: CASSPWREQYF. CDR3 bases: TGTGCCAGCTCACCTTGGCGAGAGCAGTACTTC.

The J gene is TRBJ1-6, the V gene TRBV7-2, with D hard to call. The CDR3 runs to 14 residues. Trimming pared 4 bases from V and 0 bases from J, leaving 4 bases between. Germline loops: CDR1 SGHTA, CDR2 FQGNSA. The CDR3 loop reads CASSSSSYNSPLHF. The CDR3 region has the DNA TGTGCCAGCAGCTCCAGCTCCTATAATTCACCCCTCCACTTT.

The V and J genes are TRBV6-5 and TRBJ2-5; no reliable D call. This CDR3 contains 13 residues. Per germline, CDR1 MNHEY and CDR2 SVGAGI. Between the trimmed V and J ends, which lost 6 bases and 1 base, there was a span of 9 bases. In DNA form, the CDR3 reads TGTGCCAGCAGCGGATCTTCCCAAGAGACCCAGTACTTC. It is translated as CASSGSSQETQYF.

The rearrangement joins TRBV18 to TRBJ1-2; no reliable D call. This CDR3 is built from 15 residues. Germline CDR1 reads KGHSH; CDR2 reads LQKENI. The ends were cut back, 1 base at V and 1 base at J, with 10 bases in the middle. Written as DNA, the CDR3 is TGTGCCAGCTCACCACGGGAAGAGATTAACTATGGCTACACCTTC. Amino acid sequence: CASSPREEINYGYTF.

J is TRBJ2-5 and V is TRBV5-4; perhaps TRBD1 as D (6 bases). Germline V gives CDR1 SGHNT, CDR2 YYREEE (reference sequence). The V end lost 6 bases, the J end lost 7 bases, and 22 bases lay between the germline ends. The CDR3 loop spans 15 amino acids. This CDR3 reads CASTDTGTPLRTQYF. In DNA form, the CDR3 reads TGTGCCAGCACCGATACCGGGACACCCTTACGGACCCAGTACTTC.

The chain combines TRBV29-1 with TRBJ2-1; D is tentatively TRBD1 or TRBD2 (5 bases each). Trimming pared 4 bases from V and 9 bases from J, leaving 16 bases between. This CDR3 region has 13 residues. The germline CDR1 and CDR2 sequences are SQVTM and ANQGSEA. As DNA, the CDR3 is TGCAGCGTTGGAAGTGGGACCGAAGCTGAGCAGTTCTTC. As protein: CSVGSGTEAEQFF.

This clone is medium-sized. This chain connects TRBV5-4 to TRBJ1-2; D not resolved. The germline CDR1 and CDR2 sequences are SGHNT and YYREEE (reference sequence). The CDR3 runs to 12 residues. Trimming cost V 7 bases and J 4 bases, with 11 bases left between them. The DNA for the CDR3 is TGTGCCAGCCGGGGTATGGCCTATGGCTACACCTTC. Residues: CASRGMAYGYTF.

This clone was recorded once. The rearrangement links TRBV5-6 to TRBJ2-4; 8 nucleotides align to TRBD2. The germline V gene has CDR1 SGHDT and CDR2 YYEEEE. V shed 7 bases and J 8 bases; nucleotides not matched to a gene: 11. The CDR3 is 14 residues long. The DNA of the CDR3 is TGTGCCAGCTCCCCCGGCGGGGGGATGGACATTCAGTACTTC. Protein sequence: CASSPGGGMDIQYF.

The rearrangement links TRBV9 to TRBJ1-6; the D gene is possibly TRBD1 (6 bases). CDR1 is SGDLS and CDR2 is YYNGEE in the germline V gene. This CDR3 has 13 residues. The V gene lost 0 bases and the J gene lost 10 bases, with 8 bases spanning the gap. In nucleotides, the CDR3 is TGTGCCAGCAGCGTAGAGGGGGGATCACCCCTCCACTTT. Protein sequence: CASSVEGGSPLHF.

The V call is TRBV25-1, the J call TRBJ1-2, with D possibly matching TRBD1 (5 bases). Trimming stripped 3 bases from V and 4 bases from J, with 15 bases between. Germline CDR1 is MGHDK and CDR2 is SYGVNS. The CDR3 spans 15 residues. The CDR3 region has the DNA TGTGCCAGCAGTGAGGCACGGGGGTTCGGCTATGGCTACACCTTC. Protein sequence: CASSEARGFGYGYTF.

The chain links TRBV5-1 to TRBJ1-1; the match to TRBD1 covers 7 bases. CDR1 and CDR2 (germline): SGHRS, YFSETQ. CDR3 length: 13 amino acids. Losses at the gene ends were 2 bases for V and 4 bases for J; bases not matched to a gene: 2. CDR3 bases: TGCGCCAGCAGCTTACAGGGGTTCACTGAAGCTTTCTTT. This gives the protein CASSLQGFTEAFF. Full variable domain (remainder filled in from reference TRBV5-1 and TRBJ1-1): KAGVTQTPRYLIKTRGQQVTLSCSPISGHRSVSWYQQTPGQGLQFLFEYFSETQRNKGNFPGRFSGRQFSNSRSEMNVSTLELGDSALYLCASSLQGFTEAFFGQGTRLTVV.